The sequence of this T cell receptor (beta chain) was determined in a study of low-dose radiotherapy and immunotherapy resistance in tumors. CDR3 length: 13 residues. Looked up from germline, CDR1 is SGDLS and CDR2 is YYNGEE. The germline V and J ends were trimmed by 0 bases and 5 bases, with 7 bases remaining between them. Ten or more counts support this clonotype. Both TCRalpha and TCRbeta chains were reverse transcribed with V-gene-specific primers. With a constant-region primer and a V-primer adapter, TCRs were subjected to about 20 PCR cycles of amplification. TCRdb called the reads again in MiXCR, with one record for every CDR3 protein. The sample lists approximately 90,000 distinct CDR3 sequences, roughly a tenth occurring once. The time point was: before trial treatment. As a condition of eligibility, patients had advanced solid tumors lacking tumor-infiltrating lymphocytes.

The sequence came from a male donor with prostate cancer. Material: PBMCs, obtained before treatment. The J gene is TRBJ2-3, the V gene TRBV9; the D call may be TRBD1 or TRBD2 (5 bases each). CDR3 residues: CASSVGGEDTQYF. CDR3 nucleotides: TGTGCCAGCAGCGTAGGAGGGGAAGATACGCAGTATTTT.